The text below deals with one T cell receptor (beta chain). Its antigen is still unknown. This sample is part of a study of vaccination effects on CD4 cells after COVID-19. Overall study findings and caveats: Convalescent patients were scarce in the study, and it lacked early post-infection timepoints. Healthy vaccine recipients' vaccine-induced clones were almost all SARS-CoV-2 mono-reactive. Late in the post-vaccination period, infection-induced and vaccine-induced clones underwent marked clonal contraction.

The CDR3 runs to 15 residues. Germline loops: CDR1 SGHTA, CDR2 FQGNSA. The ends lost 4 bases at V and 7 bases at J; junction bases unmatched: 9. Before sequencing, viral peptide pools were used by the ViraFEST assay to expand antigen-specific CD4+ T cells. Researchers isolated CD4+ T cells once approximately eleven days of culture had elapsed. Prior SARS-CoV-2 infection was absent in the vaccine recipients, as shown by negative nucleocapsid antibodies. Half the medium was swapped for IL-2 medium on days 3 and 7. Clones were read by immunoSEQ multiplex PCR, and TCRdb kept only the in-frame ones, dropping some. Of about 71,000 clones listed, about four fifths are singletons.

This receptor was identified in a human donor who received a COVID-19 vaccine. This chain uses TRBV7-2 with TRBJ1-1; TRBD1 matches 10 bases. This sample comprised CD4+ T cells from PBMCs cultured with SARS-CoV-2 spike peptides, obtained before COVID-19 vaccination. CDR3 sequence (DNA): TGTGCCAGCAGCTCCGACAGGGGGCCTGGAGTTGAAGCTTTCTTT. Its translation: CASSSDRGPGVEAFF.